The T cell receptor (beta chain) described here comes from a study of T cell repertoires in cytomegalovirus infection. This CDR3 is built from 20 residues. Germline values: CDR1 MGHDK, CDR2 SYGVNS. Germline trimming cut 0 bases from V and 6 bases from J; bases unmatched to any gene: 18. Via MiXCR, TCRdb re-called the reads, giving one row per CDR3 protein. The table lists nearly 650,000 distinct CDR3 sequences, roughly 24% of them singletons. This clonotype appeared a single time. The V gene is TRBV25-1, the J gene TRBJ2-1; 9 bases agree with TRBD1. Sample: CD8+ T cells from PBMCs. The sequence came from a human donor in good health (CMV status not recorded). Some clones in this sample may be carry-over from other donors' samples. CDR3 coding DNA: TGTGCCAGCAGTGAATACCCCCTCGCCCTCCGGGACAGGGTGGGCAATGAGCAGTTCTTC. Its translation is CASSEYPLALRDRVGNEQFF. The full variable domain, with the rest looked up from reference TRBV25-1 and TRBJ2-1, is EADIYQTPRYLVIGTGKKITLECSQTMGHDKMYWYQQDPGMELHLIHYSYGVNSTEKGDLSSESTVSRIRTEHFPLTLESARPSHTSQYLCASSEYPLALRDRVGNEQFFGPGTRLTVL.